This T cell receptor beta chain appears in the sequencing data of a study of blood T cell repertoires in COVID-19. Study information: Acute and convalescent COVID-19 samples came from the United States, Italy and Spain.

The CDR3 contains 16 residues. In germline, CDR1 is MNHEY, CDR2 SVGAGI. The V end lost 2 bases, the J end lost 1 base, and 14 bases lay between the germline ends. Sequencing was performed with immunoSEQ multiplex PCR; in TCRdb, only in-frame clones are kept and a portion is missing. The sample has roughly 250,000 clones; roughly nine tenths are singletons. Cohorts were assigned according to the clinical history that participants reported. The clonotype comes from a woman between 18 and 30 years old who had recovered from COVID-19. The sequenced material came from PBMCs or T cells enriched from blood (not recorded which). The chain carries TRBV6-5 and TRBJ1-1; possible D gene TRBD1, 6 bases. Written as DNA, the CDR3 is TGTGCCAGCAGTTACCAGGGGCTAATGGGGAACACTGAAGCTTTCTTT. Translation: CASSYQGLMGNTEAFF.